This T cell receptor (beta chain) was documented in a study of blood T cells in healthy people across ages. General study results and limits: Measured against age, TCR beta diversity per million T cells decreased in a roughly linear manner.

Between the trimmed V and J ends, which lost 4 bases and 6 bases, there was a span of 12 bases. The CDR3 sequence is 13 residues long. Germline CDR1 is LGHDT and CDR2 is YNNKEL (reference sequence). A J-beta primer mix and a sample-barcoded 5' primer were used in a second PCR of about 7 to 12 cycles. Each cDNA was tagged by a template-switch adaptor containing 12 random nucleotides. TCRdb passed the 5' RACE reads through MiXCR, listing each CDR3 protein once. The table has 1.5 million to 1.9 million distinct CDR3 sequences, approximately 43% seen once. This clonotype has only one observation. Its target is not known.

Sequences were obtained from blood. The sequence was collected from a woman younger than 35 in good health. The V and J genes are TRBV3-1 and TRBJ1-2, with D unclear. CDR3 in amino acids: CASSPRFVDGYTF. As DNA, the CDR3 is TGTGCCAGCAGCCCTAGGTTCGTAGATGGCTACACCTTC.